A few counts support the clone carrying this TCR beta chain. This sample stems from a study of blood T cells in healthy people across ages. The CDR3 is made up of 15 amino acids. Trimming left V 1 base short and J 3 bases short, with 12 bases between. Germline V lookup: CDR1 SGHVS, CDR2 FQNEAQ. The second PCR ran about 6 to 11 cycles with a sample-barcoded 5' primer and J-beta primers. TCRdb recomputed calls from the 5' RACE reads with MiXCR, one row per CDR3 protein. The sample shows around 1,000,000 distinct CDR3 sequences, more than 30% of them seen only once. Source material: blood. The receptor comes from a man aged 18 to 30 in good health. The rearrangement uses TRBV7-8 and TRBJ1-1, with D possibly matching TRBD1 (5 bases). CDR3 protein: CASSLGVGRDTEAFF. The CDR3 DNA reads TGTGCCAGCAGCTTAGGTGTGGGGCGGGACACTGAAGCTTTCTTT.